This section outlines one T cell receptor beta chain sequence together with its context. Its antigen is not known. The size of this beta chain means little, since it is a stray read in a library made for alpha chains. The presence of a unique molecular identifier marked each TCR cDNA molecule. MiXCR, run by TCRdb on the 5' RACE reads, gives a single entry per CDR3 protein. The data contain about 18,000 distinct CDR3 sequences, 9.5% to 10% of them singletons. This sample was taken from a study of spatial heterogeneity in lung cancer. Study information: In tumor regions, TCR transcript counts tracked strongly with a T cell module score from matched bulk RNA-seq.

V was trimmed by 1 base and J by 0 bases, leaving 4 bases between them. CDR3 length: 14 amino acids. CDR1 SGHVS and CDR2 FQNEAQ come from the germline V gene. Overall study findings and caveats: Higher tumor mutation counts went along with higher counts of expanded intratumoral alpha and beta TCRs. The authors estimated that around 7% of tumor T cells were covered for alpha chains and roughly 12% for beta chains.

The time point denotes: sample taken at primary tumor resection. In each case, whole RNA from tumor, nontumor lung or frozen PBMC was sequenced unsorted. This TCR was sampled from a female donor with early-stage non-small cell lung cancer. The source material was lung tumor tissue, sampled at surgery. The chain combines TRBV7-8 with TRBJ1-5; unclear D gene. CDR3 protein: CASSLEGSNQPQHF. The CDR3, as DNA: TGTGCCAGCAGCTTAGAGGGTAGCAATCAGCCCCAGCATTTT.